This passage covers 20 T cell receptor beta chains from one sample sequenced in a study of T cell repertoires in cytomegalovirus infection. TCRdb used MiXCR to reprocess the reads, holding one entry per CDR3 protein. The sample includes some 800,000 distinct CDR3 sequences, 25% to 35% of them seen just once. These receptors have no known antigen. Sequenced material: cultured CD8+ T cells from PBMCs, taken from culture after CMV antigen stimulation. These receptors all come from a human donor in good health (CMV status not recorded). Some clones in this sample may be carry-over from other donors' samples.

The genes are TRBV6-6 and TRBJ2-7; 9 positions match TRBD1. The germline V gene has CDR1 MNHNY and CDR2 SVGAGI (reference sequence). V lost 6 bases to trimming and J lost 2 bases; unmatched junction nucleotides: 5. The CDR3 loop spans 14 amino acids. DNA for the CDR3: TGTGCCAGCAGGCAACAGGGGGCGGCCTACGAGCAGTACTTC. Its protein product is CASRQQGAAYEQYF.

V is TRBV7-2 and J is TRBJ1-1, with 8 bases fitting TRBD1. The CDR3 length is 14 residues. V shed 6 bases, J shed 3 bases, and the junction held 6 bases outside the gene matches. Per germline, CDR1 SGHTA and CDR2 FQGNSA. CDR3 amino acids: CASRTGDGHTEAFF. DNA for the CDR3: TGTGCCAGCAGGACAGGGGACGGGCACACTGAAGCTTTCTTT. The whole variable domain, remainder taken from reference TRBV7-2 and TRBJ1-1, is GAGVSQSPSNKVTEKGKDVELRCDPISGHTALYWYRQSLGQGLEFLIYFQGNSAPDKSGLPSDRFSAERTGGSVSTLTIQRTQQEDSAVYLCASRTGDGHTEAFFGQGTRLTVV.

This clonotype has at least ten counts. CDR3 bases: TGCGCCAGCATCGCACAGGGAAGCTACGAGCAGTACTTC. Translated: CASIAQGSYEQYF. The V gene is TRBV5-1, the J gene TRBJ2-7, with D possibly TRBD1 on 6 matching bases. The CDR3 is 13 amino acids. V lost 6 bases and J 3 bases, leaving 13 bases between the germline ends. Germline V gives CDR1 SGHRS, CDR2 YFSETQ.

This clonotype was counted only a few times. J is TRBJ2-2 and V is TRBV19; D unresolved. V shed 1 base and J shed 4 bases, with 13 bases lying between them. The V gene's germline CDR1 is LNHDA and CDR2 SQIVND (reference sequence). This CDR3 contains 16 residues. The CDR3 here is CASSIGSGHGTGELFF. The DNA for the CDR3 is TGTGCCAGTAGTATAGGATCAGGTCATGGCACCGGGGAGCTGTTTTTT.

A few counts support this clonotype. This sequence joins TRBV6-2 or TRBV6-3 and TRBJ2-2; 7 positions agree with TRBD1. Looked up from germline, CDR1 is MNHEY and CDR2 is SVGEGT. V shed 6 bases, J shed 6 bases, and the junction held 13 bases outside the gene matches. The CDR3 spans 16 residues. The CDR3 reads CASRPTGVGLPGELFF. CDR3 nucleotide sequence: TGTGCCAGCAGGCCCACAGGGGTTGGCCTCCCCGGGGAGCTGTTTTTT.

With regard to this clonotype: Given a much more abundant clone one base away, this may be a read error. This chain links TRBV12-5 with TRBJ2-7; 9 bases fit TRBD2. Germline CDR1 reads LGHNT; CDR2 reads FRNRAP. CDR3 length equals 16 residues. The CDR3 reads CDSGLAGGLNYYEQYF. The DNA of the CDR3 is TGTGATAGTGGTTTGGCGGGGGGGTTAAACTACTACGAGCAGTACTTC.

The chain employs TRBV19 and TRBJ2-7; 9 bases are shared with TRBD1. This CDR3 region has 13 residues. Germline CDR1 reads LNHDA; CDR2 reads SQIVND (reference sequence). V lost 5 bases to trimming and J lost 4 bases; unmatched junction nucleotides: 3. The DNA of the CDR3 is TGTGCCAGTAGTGACAGGGGGTTATACGAGCAGTACTTC. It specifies CASSDRGLYEQYF.

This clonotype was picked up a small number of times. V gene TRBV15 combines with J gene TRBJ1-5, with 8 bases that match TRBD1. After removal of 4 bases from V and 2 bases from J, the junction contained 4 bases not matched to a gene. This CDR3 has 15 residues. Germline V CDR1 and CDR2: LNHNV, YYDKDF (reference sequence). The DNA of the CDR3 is TGTGCCACCAGCATTAAGACAGGGGGCAATCAGCCCCAGCATTTT. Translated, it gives CATSIKTGGNQPQHF.

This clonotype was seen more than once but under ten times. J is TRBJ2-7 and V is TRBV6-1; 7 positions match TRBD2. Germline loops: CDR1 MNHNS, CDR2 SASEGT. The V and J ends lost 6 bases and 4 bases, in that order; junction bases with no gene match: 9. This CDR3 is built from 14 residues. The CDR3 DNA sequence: TGTGCCAGCAGGCCAGGCGGGGGAGGGTACGAGCAGTACGTC. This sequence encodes CASRPGGGGYEQYV.

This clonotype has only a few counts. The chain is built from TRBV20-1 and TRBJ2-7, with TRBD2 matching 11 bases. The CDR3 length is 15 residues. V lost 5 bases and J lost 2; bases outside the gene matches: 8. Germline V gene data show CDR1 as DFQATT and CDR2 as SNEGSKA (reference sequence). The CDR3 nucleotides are TGCAGTGCTCGGGGGCTAGCGGGGGGAGCCTACGAGCAGTACGTC. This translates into CSARGLAGGAYEQYV.

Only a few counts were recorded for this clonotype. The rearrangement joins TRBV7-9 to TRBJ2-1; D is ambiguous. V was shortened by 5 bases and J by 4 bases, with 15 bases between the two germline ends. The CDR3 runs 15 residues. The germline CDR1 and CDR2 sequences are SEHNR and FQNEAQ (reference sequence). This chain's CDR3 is CASSPTSKLYNEQFF. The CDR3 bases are TGTGCCAGCAGCCCCACTTCCAAGTTATACAATGAGCAGTTCTTC.

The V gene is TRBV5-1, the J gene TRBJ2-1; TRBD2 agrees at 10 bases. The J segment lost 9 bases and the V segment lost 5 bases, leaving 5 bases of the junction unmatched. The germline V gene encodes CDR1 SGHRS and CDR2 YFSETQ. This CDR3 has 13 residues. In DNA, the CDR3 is TGCGCCAGCAGAAGCGGGGGGGCAGCTGAGCAGTTCTTC. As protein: CASRSGGAAEQFF.

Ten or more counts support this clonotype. The CDR3 reads CSARGLRGPDSGKNIQYF. CDR3 in DNA: TGCAGTGCTAGAGGTCTCAGGGGGCCCGACTCGGGCAAAAACATTCAGTACTTC. V gene TRBV20-1 combines with J gene TRBJ2-4, with 8 bases that match TRBD1. The germline V gene has CDR1 DFQATT and CDR2 SNEGSKA (reference sequence). J lost 3 bases, V lost 1 base, and 14 bases had no gene match. The CDR3 spans 18 residues.

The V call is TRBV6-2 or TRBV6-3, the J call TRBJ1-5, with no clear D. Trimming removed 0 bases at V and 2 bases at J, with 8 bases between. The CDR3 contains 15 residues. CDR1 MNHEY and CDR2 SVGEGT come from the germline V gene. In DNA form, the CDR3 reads TGTGCCAGCAGTTACTCGATCGGTGGCAATCAGCCCCAGCATTTT. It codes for CASSYSIGGNQPQHF.

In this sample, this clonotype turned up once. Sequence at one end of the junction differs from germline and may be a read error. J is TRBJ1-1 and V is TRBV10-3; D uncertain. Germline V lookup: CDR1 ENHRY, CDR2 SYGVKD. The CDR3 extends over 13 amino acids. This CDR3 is CVISEKEGTEAFF. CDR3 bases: TGTGTCATCAGTGAGAAAGAGGGCACTGAAGCTTTCTTT.

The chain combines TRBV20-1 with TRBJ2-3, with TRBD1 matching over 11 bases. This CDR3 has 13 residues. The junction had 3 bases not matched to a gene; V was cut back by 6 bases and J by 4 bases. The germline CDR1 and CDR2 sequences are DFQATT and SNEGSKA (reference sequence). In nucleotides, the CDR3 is TGCAGTGCCCGGGACAGGGGGTCAGATACGCAGTATTTT. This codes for CSARDRGSDTQYF.

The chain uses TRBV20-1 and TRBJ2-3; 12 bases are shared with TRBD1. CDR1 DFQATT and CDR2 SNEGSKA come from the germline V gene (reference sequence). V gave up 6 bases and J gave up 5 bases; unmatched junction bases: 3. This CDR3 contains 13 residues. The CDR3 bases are TGCAGTGCGGGACAGGGGGCGGAAGATACGCAGTATTTT. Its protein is CSAGQGAEDTQYF.

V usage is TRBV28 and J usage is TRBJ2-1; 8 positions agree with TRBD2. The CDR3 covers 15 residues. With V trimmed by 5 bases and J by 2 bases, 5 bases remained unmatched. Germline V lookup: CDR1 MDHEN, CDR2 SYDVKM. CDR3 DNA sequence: TGTGCCAGCAGTATACTAGCGGATACCTACAATGAGCAGTTCTTC. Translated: CASSILADTYNEQFF.

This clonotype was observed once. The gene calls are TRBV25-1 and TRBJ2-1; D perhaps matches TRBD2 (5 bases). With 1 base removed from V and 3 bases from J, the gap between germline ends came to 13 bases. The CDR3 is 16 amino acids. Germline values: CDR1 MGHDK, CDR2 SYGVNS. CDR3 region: CASSELSLEDYNEQFF. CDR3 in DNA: TGTGCCAGCAGTGAATTATCTCTGGAGGACTACAATGAGCAGTTCTTC.

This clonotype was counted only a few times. DNA for the CDR3: TGTGCCAGCAGTTACTTACCGACAATCGCCAACACCGGGGAGCTGTTTTTT. Amino acid sequence: CASSYLPTIANTGELFF. The chain carries TRBV6-6 and TRBJ2-2; D unclear. Trimming stripped 1 base from V and 2 bases from J, with 14 bases between. The V gene's germline CDR1 is MNHNY and CDR2 SVGAGI (reference sequence). This CDR3 has 17 residues.